This TCR beta chain was retrieved from a study of blood T cell repertoires in COVID-19. Study-wide context: Recovered status applied to Cohort 3 donors who had two consecutive negative PCRs. It also applied to those with clearance or with symptom resolution. The study drew acute and convalescent COVID-19 samples from the United States, Italy and Spain.

Sequenced by immunoSEQ multiplex PCR; TCRdb stores in-frame clones only, minus some. This sample yields some 190,000 clones, of which roughly 86% are seen a single time; around 24% belongs to the top ten. Germline V gene data show CDR1 as SEHNR and CDR2 as FQNEAQ (reference sequence). CDR3 length: 13 residues. Trimming removed 1 base at V and 5 bases at J, with 7 bases between. The TCR sequence derives from a woman in her thirties or forties in a cohort exposed to, infected with or recovered from COVID-19 (not recorded which). The sequenced sample was PBMCs or T cells enriched from blood (not recorded which). The chain links TRBV7-9 to TRBJ2-3; D may be TRBD2 (6 bases). The CDR3: CASSLDGGDTQYF. CDR3 in DNA: TGTGCCAGCAGCTTAGACGGGGGAGATACGCAGTATTTT.